These 14 T cell receptor beta chains were sequenced from one sample in a study of shared clonotypes between healthy human individuals. Profiling relied on immunoSEQ multiplex PCR, and the TCRdb table lists in-frame clones only, not all of them. This table has millions of clones, more than 80% appearing once. Sequencing input: naive CD4+ T cells sorted from blood. Subset in this sample: CD45RA+ positively selected. Every receptor here comes from a man aged 18 to 29 in good health.

This chain uses TRBV9 with TRBJ1-6; 8 bases are shared with TRBD1. The CDR3 totals 17 residues. Germline V gene lookup returns CDR1 SGDLS and CDR2 YYNGEE. J lost 6 bases, V lost 3 bases, and 11 bases had no gene match. The CDR3 region is CASSEGASGGFNSPLHF. The CDR3 nucleotides read TGTGCCAGCAGCGAGGGGGCCTCAGGGGGCTTTAATTCACCCCTCCACTTT.

In regard to this clone: Other DNA sequences in the sample encode the same CDR3. The rearrangement links TRBV28 to TRBJ1-4; no clear D. From germline, CDR1 is MDHEN and CDR2 SYDVKM. This CDR3 has 15 amino acids. The V end was cut by 3 bases, the J end by 0 bases, with 8 bases between. The chain's CDR3 is CASSLAGATNEKLFF. The CDR3 DNA follows: TGTGCCAGCAGTTTGGCGGGCGCAACTAATGAAAAACTGTTTTTT.

A single count supports this clone. V usage is TRBV25-1 and J usage is TRBJ2-7; 11 nucleotides agree with TRBD1. With 2 bases clipped from V and 2 bases from J, the junction kept 2 bases outside the gene matches. The germline V gene encodes CDR1 MGHDK and CDR2 SYGVNS. This CDR3 has 15 residues. CDR3 nucleotide sequence: TGTGCCAGCAGTGAACCGGGACAGGGGGCCTACGAGCAGTACTTC. Amino acid sequence: CASSEPGQGAYEQYF.

The J gene is TRBJ2-3, the V gene TRBV7-2, with D possibly TRBD1 on 5 matching bases. Germline V gene data show CDR1 as SGHTA and CDR2 as FQGNSA. With 0 bases removed from V and 0 bases from J, the gap between germline ends came to 13 bases. The CDR3 has 17 amino acids. The CDR3 DNA sequence: TGTGCCAGCAGCTTAGCGCCTGGGGCTGTTAGCACAGATACGCAGTATTTT. This gives the protein CASSLAPGAVSTDTQYF.

Note on this clone: The same CDR3 also results from other DNA sequences found in this sample. The chain recombines TRBV7-9 with TRBJ1-4; D might be TRBD1 (6 bases). The V gene lost 3 bases and the J gene lost 4 bases, with 9 bases spanning the gap. In germline, CDR1 is SEHNR, CDR2 FQNEAQ (reference sequence). There are 14 residues in the CDR3. CDR3 nucleotides: TGTGCCAGCAGCTTTCGGACAGATAATGAAAAACTGTTTTTT. Encoded protein: CASSFRTDNEKLFF.

This clone came up once. The chain links TRBV4-1 to TRBJ1-3; D unresolved. The CDR3 length is 13 residues. Germline V gene lookup returns CDR1 MGHRA and CDR2 YSYEKL. V dropped 1 base and J dropped 4 bases, with 5 bases sitting between them. The CDR3 region is CASSQGEGNTIYF. The CDR3, as DNA: TGCGCCAGCAGCCAAGGGGAGGGAAACACCATATATTTT.

This chain joins TRBV10-3 and TRBJ1-1, with unresolved D. V lost 6 bases and J lost 0, with 8 bases in between. The germline V gene has CDR1 ENHRY and CDR2 SYGVKD. This CDR3 comprises 13 residues. The CDR3, as DNA: TGTGCCATCAGGCAGGTCATGAACACTGAAGCTTTCTTT. This codes for CAIRQVMNTEAFF.

This clone was found a few times. This chain links TRBV30 with TRBJ1-1; D not certain. V was trimmed by 4 bases and J by 11 bases, leaving 14 bases between them. Germline lookup yields CDR1 GTSNPN and CDR2 SVGIG (reference sequence). This CDR3 is built from 11 residues. This CDR3 reads CAWTLGHGAFF. The CDR3 nucleotides read TGTGCCTGGACCCTAGGGCACGGGGCTTTCTTT.

The chain carries TRBV6-6 and TRBJ2-7; weak D call: TRBD2 (5 bases). In germline, CDR1 is MNHNY, CDR2 SVGAGI (reference sequence). The germline V and J ends were trimmed by 8 bases and 7 bases, with 21 bases remaining between them. This CDR3 region has 14 residues. CDR3 region: CASHFRPQRREQYF. For the CDR3, the DNA is TGTGCCAGCCACTTCCGACCTCAAAGGAGGGAGCAGTACTTC.

This clone was found once. This rearrangement joins TRBV30 to TRBJ2-7; 9 nucleotides align to TRBD1. The germline CDR1 and CDR2 sequences are GTSNPN and SVGIG (reference sequence). Trimming removed 0 bases from V and 1 base from J; junction bases left unmatched: 16. This CDR3 region has 19 residues. The CDR3 nucleotides read TGTGCCTGGAGTGTTATCCGATCATTCCCGGGACAGGGATCCTACGAGCAGTACTTC. This encodes CAWSVIRSFPGQGSYEQYF.

This chain links TRBV28 with TRBJ2-3; D gene ambiguous. This CDR3 region has 12 residues. Germline V gives CDR1 MDHEN, CDR2 SYDVKM. Trimming left V 8 bases short and J 3 bases short, with 9 bases between. CDR3: CASGEATDTQYF. The CDR3 region has the DNA TGTGCCAGCGGCGAAGCTACAGATACGCAGTATTTT.

The rearrangement uses TRBV5-1 and TRBJ2-5; D might be TRBD2 (5 bases). The CDR3 runs to 14 residues. Trimming shortened V by 7 bases and J by 1 base, and 14 bases separated the two germline ends. From germline, CDR1 is SGHRS and CDR2 YFSETQ. CDR3 nucleotide sequence: TGCGCCAGCTCCCCGTGGAGCGGCCAAGAGACCCAGTACTTC. It specifies CASSPWSGQETQYF.

CDR3 DNA: TGTGCCAGCAGTCCGGCGGGGTCAGGGGGCTCGAGGACTGAAGCTTTCTTT. Translating gives CASSPAGSGGSRTEAFF. The chain recombines TRBV27 with TRBJ1-1; 8 bases align to TRBD1. The CDR3 loop spans 17 amino acids. Germline assignment: CDR1 MNHEY and CDR2 SMNVEV (reference sequence). The V gene end was trimmed by 5 bases and the J gene end by 5 bases; junction bases not matched to a gene: 16.

Worth noting for this clone: In the same sample, other DNA sequences code for this CDR3. This chain uses TRBV5-1 with TRBJ1-5; D not certain. This CDR3 is 15 amino acids long. V gave up 4 bases and J gave up 0 bases, with 11 bases separating them. Germline CDR1 reads SGHRS; CDR2 reads YFSETQ. In nucleotides, the CDR3 is TGCGCCAGCAGCCGGACGGGAAATAGCAATCAGCCCCAGCATTTT. This codes for CASSRTGNSNQPQHF.